This TCR beta chain was identified during a study of T-cell reconstitution after alpha-beta-depleted transplantation in children. A library of TCRbeta sequences, prepared with unique molecular identifiers, was generated. One entry per CDR3 protein, called by TCRdb with MiXCR from the PCR reads. The table shows about 580,000 distinct CDR3 sequences, with around 27% occurring only once. CDR1 is MNHEY, CDR2 SMNVEV, per germline (reference sequence). This CDR3 is 14 amino acids long. V lost 6 bases and J 1 base, leaving 13 bases between the germline ends. The V and J genes are TRBV27 and TRBJ2-7; no clear D. Here the sequenced sample was PBMCs, taken before TCRalphabeta/CD19-depleted stem cell transplant. The source of this sequence is a boy under two years old with Wiskott-Aldrich syndrome, due to receive a stem cell transplant. For the CDR3, the DNA is TGTGCCAGCAGCCGCATAGAACATTCCTACGAGCAGTACTTC. Its protein is CASSRIEHSYEQYF.